These 20 T cell receptor beta chains were sequenced from one sample in a study of shared clonotypes between healthy human individuals. Data came from immunoSEQ multiplex PCR; TCRdb stores just in-frame clones and leaves some out. The sample includes about 1.1 million clones, around 77% of them seen just once. Sequenced input: memory CD4+ T cells from PBMCs. Noted subset: CD45RA-negative fraction. The receptors here all came from a man aged 18 to 29 in good health. Some clones in this sample may be carry-over from other donors' samples.

The chain recombines TRBV6-1 with TRBJ2-7; D is ambiguous. CDR3 length: 15 amino acids. Germline CDR1 and CDR2: MNHNS and SASEGT. The V end lost 2 bases, the J end lost 0 bases, and 11 bases lay between the germline ends. The CDR3 coding sequence is TGTGCCAGCAGTGAACAGAAGCGCTCCTCCTACGAGCAGTACTTC. This translates into CASSEQKRSSYEQYF.

This clone was seen once. Since no conserved phenylalanine or tryptophan closes the CDR3, a read error is the likely cause. Because the CDR3's place on the DNA is in doubt, the DNA is left out and the CDR3 is given as listed by TCRdb. The rearrangement links TRBV27 to TRBJ2-7. The germline V gene has CDR1 MNHEY and CDR2 SMNVEV (reference sequence). Counting both end residues, the CDR3 totals 9 amino acids. This chain's CDR3 is CASRSVRRN.

The chain combines TRBV11-2 with TRBJ2-7, with 8 bases aligning to TRBD1. Germline CDR1 and CDR2: SGHAT and FQNNGV. V lost 6 bases and J lost 1; bases outside the gene matches: 8. The CDR3 consists of 15 residues. The DNA of the CDR3 is TGTGCCAGCAGTCGCTTACAGGGGGTGTCCTACGAGCAGTACTTC. As protein: CASSRLQGVSYEQYF. Filled out from reference TRBV11-2 and TRBJ2-7, the complete variable domain reads EAGVAQSPRYKIIEKRQSVAFWCNPISGHATLYWYQQILGQGPKLLIQFQNNGVVDDSQLPKDRFSAERLKGVDSTLKIQPAKLEDSAVYLCASSRLQGVSYEQYFGPGTRLTVT.

The chain combines TRBV9 with TRBJ1-1; 8 bases agree with TRBD1. The CDR3 loop spans 15 amino acids. Germline CDR1 and CDR2: SGDLS and YYNGEE. V was clipped by 0 bases and J by 1 base; unmatched bases: 2. CDR3 in amino acids: CASSVGGTGNTEAFF. CDR3 nucleotides: TGTGCCAGCAGCGTAGGTGGGACAGGGAACACTGAAGCTTTCTTT.

The chain recombines TRBV28 with TRBJ2-4; maybe TRBD1 (5 bases). There are 13 residues in the CDR3. Per the germline V gene, CDR1 is MDHEN and CDR2 is SYDVKM. V was pared by 1 base and J by 10 bases, with 11 bases between. The CDR3: CASSLYTGEIQYF. CDR3 DNA: TGTGCCAGCAGTTTATATACAGGAGAGATTCAGTACTTC.

The rearrangement links TRBV7-2 to TRBJ1-2, with D possibly matching TRBD1 (5 bases). The CDR3 extends over 14 amino acids. CDR1 and CDR2 from the germline V gene are SGHTA and FQGNSA. Deletions cut 5 bases from V and 6 bases from J, with 16 bases between. This CDR3 is CASSQRGLTDGYTF. CDR3 nucleotide sequence: TGTGCCAGCAGCCAGAGGGGACTTACCGATGGCTACACCTTC.

The chain has TRBV5-1 and TRBJ1-1; D is uncertain. The CDR3 is 14 residues long. The V and J ends lost 0 bases and 4 bases respectively, with 10 bases between them. Germline V gives CDR1 SGHRS, CDR2 YFSETQ. This CDR3 is CASSLEARATEAFF. The CDR3 nucleotides are TGCGCCAGCAGCTTGGAGGCGAGGGCCACTGAAGCTTTCTTT.

V is TRBV2 and J is TRBJ2-1; 8 bases map to TRBD2. The CDR3 totals 14 residues. Losses at the gene ends were 8 bases for V and 3 bases for J; bases not matched to a gene: 6. Germline CDR1 reads SNHLY; CDR2 reads FYNNEI. CDR3 protein: CASDKREYYNEQFF. In DNA form, the CDR3 reads TGTGCCAGCGATAAGCGGGAGTACTACAATGAGCAGTTCTTC.

This clone was seen a few times. The chain links TRBV30 to TRBJ2-3; TRBD2 matches 11 bases. This CDR3 spans 15 amino acids. Germline assignment: CDR1 GTSNPN and CDR2 SVGIG (reference sequence). The ends lost 1 base at V and 2 bases at J; junction bases unmatched: 2. The CDR3 protein is CAWSAGLADTDTQYF. Here the CDR3 DNA reads TGTGCCTGGAGTGCGGGACTAGCGGACACAGATACGCAGTATTTT. Supplemented by reference TRBV30 and TRBJ2-3, the full variable domain reads SQTIHQWPATLVQPVGSPLSLECTVEGTSNPNLYWYRQAAGRGLQLLFYSVGIGQISSEVPQNLSASRPQDRQFILSSKKLLLSDSGFYLCAWSAGLADTDTQYFGPGTRLTVL.

The CDR3 DNA follows: TGTGCCAGCAGCTTAGTACAGGGGGCGCGGAATGAGCAGTTCTTC. Translated: CASSLVQGARNEQFF. The V call is TRBV11-2, the J call TRBJ2-1; 9 bases agree with TRBD1. Looked up from germline, CDR1 is SGHAT and CDR2 is FQNNGV. The CDR3 contains 15 residues. V lost 1 base and J lost 7; bases outside the gene matches: 5.

The genes are TRBV4-1 and TRBJ2-7; D possibly corresponds to TRBD2 (6 bases). V dropped 10 bases and J dropped 6 bases, with 22 bases sitting between them. This CDR3 is 14 amino acids long. Germline CDR1 is MGHRA and CDR2 is YSYEKL. The CDR3 DNA reads as TGCGCCACCAAAGCAAGGAGGGAAAATGGCGAGCAGTACTTC. Translating it yields CATKARRENGEQYF.

V gene TRBV29-1 combines with J gene TRBJ2-3; 7 bases line up with TRBD1. The germline V gene encodes CDR1 SQVTM and CDR2 ANQGSEA. The CDR3 consists of 15 residues. V was clipped by 6 bases and J by 2 bases; unmatched bases: 11. The CDR3, as DNA: TGCAGCGTCGCCCGCGAGGGACAGATCACAGATACGCAGTATTTT. This codes for CSVAREGQITDTQYF.

This chain connects TRBV27 to TRBJ2-7; TRBD2 might be the D (6 bases). The V gene lost 5 bases and the J gene lost 2 bases, with 19 bases spanning the gap. Germline CDR1 reads MNHEY; CDR2 reads SMNVEV (reference sequence). The CDR3 runs 16 residues. Here the CDR3 DNA reads TGTGCCAGCAGTCGAGCCTTAGCGGACCTCCCCTACGAGCAGTACTTC. Translation: CASSRALADLPYEQYF.

This clone has only one observation. V gene TRBV2 combines with J gene TRBJ2-7; TRBD2 matches 11 bases. The length of the CDR3 is 14 residues. V lost 6 bases and J lost 1; bases outside the gene matches: 2. Germline CDR1 SNHLY, CDR2 FYNNEI. The CDR3 DNA follows: TGTGCCAGCAGGGGACTAGCGGAATCCTACGAGCAGTACTTC. It is translated as CASRGLAESYEQYF.

This clone was observed a handful of times. The chain combines TRBV2 with TRBJ2-7; 10 bases align to TRBD2. The V segment lost 6 bases and the J segment 2 bases; nucleotides outside the gene matches: 10. The germline V gene has CDR1 SNHLY and CDR2 FYNNEI. This CDR3 contains 16 residues. Here the CDR3 DNA reads TGTGCCAGCAGCCCCCCTAGCGGGAGTACAACCTACGAGCAGTACTTC. Amino acid sequence: CASSPPSGSTTYEQYF.

This chain links TRBV10-3 with TRBJ1-2, with TRBD1 matching 11 bases. Germline-derived CDR1 and CDR2 are ENHRY and SYGVKD. V was pared by 7 bases and J by 4 bases, with 5 bases of the junction left unmatched. The CDR3 loop spans 14 amino acids. In nucleotides, the CDR3 is TGTGCCATCAAGGGACAGGGGGATTTCTATGGCTACACCTTC. It encodes CAIKGQGDFYGYTF.

In this sample, this clone turned up a few times. Likely a read error: the CDR3 ends without its conserved phenylalanine or tryptophan. The chain joins TRBV29-1 to TRBJ1-3; possible D gene TRBD1, 5 bases. V was cut by 5 bases and J by 4 bases, with 15 bases left in between. The CDR3 sequence is 14 residues long. CDR1 SQVTM and CDR2 ANQGSEA come from the germline V gene. Written as DNA, the CDR3 is TGCAGCGTTAATGTTGGGGGGACGGGAAACACCATATATCTT. This gives the protein CSVNVGGTGNTIYL.

V gene TRBV11-2 combines with J gene TRBJ2-1; maybe TRBD1 (6 bases). The V end lost 5 bases, the J end lost 2 bases, and 16 bases lay between the germline ends. From germline, CDR1 is SGHAT and CDR2 FQNNGV. The CDR3 runs 16 residues. The CDR3 here is CASSRLGTPPYNEQFF. The CDR3 nucleotides read TGTGCCAGCAGCCGGCTGGGGACACCCCCCTACAATGAGCAGTTCTTC.

In its sample, this clone was seen once. The V and J genes are TRBV7-2 and TRBJ1-1, with D unclear. CDR3 length: 13 residues. The V end lost 6 bases, the J end lost 7 bases, and 15 bases lay between the germline ends. Germline V gene lookup returns CDR1 SGHTA and CDR2 FQGNSA. CDR3 bases: TGTGCCAGCAGTTACGAGCCAAGACGTGAAGCTTTCTTT. It yields the protein CASSYEPRREAFF.

The rearrangement uses TRBV28 and TRBJ1-1; no reliable D call. The V and J ends lost 2 bases and 1 base respectively, with 8 bases between them. The CDR3 loop spans 14 amino acids. Germline V gene lookup returns CDR1 MDHEN and CDR2 SYDVKM. In nucleotides, the CDR3 is TGTGCCAGCAGTTTAATACAGAGGAACACTGAAGCTTTCTTT. Translated: CASSLIQRNTEAFF.